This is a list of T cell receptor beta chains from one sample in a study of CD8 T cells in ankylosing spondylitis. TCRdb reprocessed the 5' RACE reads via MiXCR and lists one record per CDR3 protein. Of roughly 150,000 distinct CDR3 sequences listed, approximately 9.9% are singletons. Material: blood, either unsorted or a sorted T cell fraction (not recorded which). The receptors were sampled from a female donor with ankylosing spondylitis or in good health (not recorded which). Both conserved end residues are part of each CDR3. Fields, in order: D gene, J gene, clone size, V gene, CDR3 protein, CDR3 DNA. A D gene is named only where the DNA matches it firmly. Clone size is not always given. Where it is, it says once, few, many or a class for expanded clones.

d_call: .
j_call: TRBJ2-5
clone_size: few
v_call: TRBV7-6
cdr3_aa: CASSRQLETQYF
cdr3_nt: TGTGCCAGCAGTCGACAGCTAGAGACCCAGTACTTC

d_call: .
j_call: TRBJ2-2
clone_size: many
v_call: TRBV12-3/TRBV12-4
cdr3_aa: CASSLVSPSAGELFF
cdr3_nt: TGTGCCAGCAGTTTAGTGAGCCCCTCCGCCGGGGAGCTGTTTTTT

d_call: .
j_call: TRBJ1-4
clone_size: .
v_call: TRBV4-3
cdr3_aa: CASSQAQDIYEKLFF
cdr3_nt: TGCGCCAGCAGCCAAGCCCAGGACATATATGAAAAACTGTTTTTT

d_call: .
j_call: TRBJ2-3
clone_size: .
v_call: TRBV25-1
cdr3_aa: CASSESSKPLTDTQYF
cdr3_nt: TGTGCCAGCAGTGAATCCAGTAAGCCCCTCACAGATACGCAGTATTTT

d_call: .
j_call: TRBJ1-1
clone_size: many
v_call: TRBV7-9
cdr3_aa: CASSELEPEAFF
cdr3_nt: TGTGCCAGCAGCGAACTGGAGCCTGAAGCTTTCTTT

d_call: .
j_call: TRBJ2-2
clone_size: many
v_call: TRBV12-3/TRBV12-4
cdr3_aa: CASSATDTGELFF
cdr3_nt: TGTGCCAGCAGTGCGACAGACACCGGGGAGCTGTTTTTT

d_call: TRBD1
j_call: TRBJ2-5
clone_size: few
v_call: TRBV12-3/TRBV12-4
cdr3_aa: CASTRDRYQETQYF
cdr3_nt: TGTGCCAGCACCAGGGACAGGTACCAAGAGACCCAGTACTTC

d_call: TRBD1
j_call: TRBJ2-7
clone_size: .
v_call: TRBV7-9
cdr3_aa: CASSSDRISYEQYF
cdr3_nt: TGTGCCAGCAGCTCGGACAGGATATCCTACGAGCAGTACTTC

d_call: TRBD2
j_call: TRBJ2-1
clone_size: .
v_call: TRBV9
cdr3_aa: CASSTGLWNEQFF
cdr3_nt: TGTGCCAGCAGCACGGGACTATGGAATGAGCAGTTCTTC

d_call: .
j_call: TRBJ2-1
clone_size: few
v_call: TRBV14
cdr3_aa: CASSPWTDNEQFF
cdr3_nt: TGTGCCAGCAGCCCTTGGACAGATAATGAGCAGTTCTTC

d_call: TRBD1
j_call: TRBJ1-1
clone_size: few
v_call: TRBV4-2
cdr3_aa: CASSQEIQGAVTEAFF
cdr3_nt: TGTGCCAGCAGCCAAGAAATCCAGGGGGCCGTAACAGAAGCTTTCTTT

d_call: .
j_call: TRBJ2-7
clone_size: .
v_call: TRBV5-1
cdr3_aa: CASSLEQEGIYEQYF
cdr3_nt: TGCGCCAGCAGCTTGGAACAGGAGGGGATTTACGAGCAGTACTTC

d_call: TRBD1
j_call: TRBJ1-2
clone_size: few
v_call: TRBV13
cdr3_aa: CASSRAQGDGYTF
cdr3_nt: TGTGCCAGCAGCCGCGCTCAGGGGGATGGCTACACCTTC

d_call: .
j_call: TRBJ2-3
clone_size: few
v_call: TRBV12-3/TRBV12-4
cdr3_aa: CASSPPGGRDTQYF
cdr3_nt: TGTGCCAGCAGTCCGCCTGGTGGGCGGGATACGCAGTATTTT

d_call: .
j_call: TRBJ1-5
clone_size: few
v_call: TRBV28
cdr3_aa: CASRNPRGWSNQPQHF
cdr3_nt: TGTGCCAGCAGAAACCCCCGGGGATGGAGCAATCAGCCCCAGCATTTT

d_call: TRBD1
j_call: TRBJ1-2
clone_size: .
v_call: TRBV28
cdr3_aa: CASSQGGGPYGYTF
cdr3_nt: TGTGCCAGCAGTCAGGGGGGAGGTCCCTATGGCTACACCTTC

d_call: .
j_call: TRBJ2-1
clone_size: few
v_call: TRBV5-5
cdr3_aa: CASSLTGTNEQFF
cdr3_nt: TGTGCCAGCAGCCTGACAGGGACTAATGAGCAGTTCTTC

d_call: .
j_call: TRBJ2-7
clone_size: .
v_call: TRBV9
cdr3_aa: CASSVASHDYEQYF
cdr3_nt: TGTGCCAGCAGCGTAGCCAGTCACGACTACGAGCAGTACTTC

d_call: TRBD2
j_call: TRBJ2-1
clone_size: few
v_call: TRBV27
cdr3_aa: CASSSHIAGGPHNEQFF
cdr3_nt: TGTGCCAGCAGTTCACACATAGCGGGAGGGCCGCACAATGAGCAGTTCTTC

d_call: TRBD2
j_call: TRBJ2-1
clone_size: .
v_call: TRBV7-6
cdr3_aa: CASSLVPSGRSEQFF
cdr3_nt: TGTGCCAGCAGCTTAGTGCCTAGCGGGAGATCTGAGCAGTTCTTC

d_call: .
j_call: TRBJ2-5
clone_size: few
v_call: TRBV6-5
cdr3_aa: CASRGIQETQYF
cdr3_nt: TGTGCCAGCCGGGGCATACAAGAGACCCAGTACTTC

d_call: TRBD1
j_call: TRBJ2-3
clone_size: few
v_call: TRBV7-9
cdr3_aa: CASRRQGAADTQYF
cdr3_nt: TGTGCCAGCAGACGTCAGGGGGCGGCAGATACGCAGTATTTT

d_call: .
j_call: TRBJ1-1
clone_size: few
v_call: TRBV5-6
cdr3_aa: CASSLAGPNTEAFF
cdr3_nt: TGTGCCAGCAGCTTGGCGGGGCCGAACACTGAAGCTTTCTTT

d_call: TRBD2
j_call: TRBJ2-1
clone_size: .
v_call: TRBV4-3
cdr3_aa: CASSQAREGYNEQFF
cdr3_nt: TGCGCCAGCAGCCAAGCCCGGGAGGGGTACAATGAGCAGTTCTTC

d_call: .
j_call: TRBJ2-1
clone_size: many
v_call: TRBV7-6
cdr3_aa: CASSLKVTDEQFF
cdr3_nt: TGTGCCAGCAGCTTAAAAGTGACCGATGAGCAGTTCTTC

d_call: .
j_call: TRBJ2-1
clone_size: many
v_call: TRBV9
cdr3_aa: CASSSSAVFRNEQFF
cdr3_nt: TGTGCCAGCAGCTCTAGCGCTGTTTTTCGGAATGAGCAGTTCTTC

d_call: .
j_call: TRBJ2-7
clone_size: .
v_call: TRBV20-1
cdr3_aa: CSARDPKLGYEQYF
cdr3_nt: TGCAGTGCTAGAGACCCCAAGTTGGGTTACGAGCAGTACTTC

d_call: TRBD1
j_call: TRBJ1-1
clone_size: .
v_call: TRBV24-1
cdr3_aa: CVTSRGPGTEAFF
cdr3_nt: TGTGTCACCAGCAGGGGGCCAGGGACTGAAGCTTTCTTT

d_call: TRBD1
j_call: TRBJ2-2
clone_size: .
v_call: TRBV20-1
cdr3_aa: CSGATGEFGGGELFF
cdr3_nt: TGCAGTGGAGCGACAGGGGAATTTGGTGGCGGGGAGCTGTTTTTT

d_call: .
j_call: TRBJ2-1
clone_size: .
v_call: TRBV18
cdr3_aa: CASSLTTDKRHNEQFF
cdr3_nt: TGTGCCAGCTCACTCACAACAGACAAGAGGCACAATGAGCAGTTCTTC

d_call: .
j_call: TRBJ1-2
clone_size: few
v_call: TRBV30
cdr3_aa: CAWSPRGYGYTF
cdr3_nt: TGTGCCTGGAGCCCGAGGGGCTATGGCTACACCTTC

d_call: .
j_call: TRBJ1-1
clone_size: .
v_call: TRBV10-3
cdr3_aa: CAISERTAENTEAFF
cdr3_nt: TGTGCCATCAGTGAGAGGACGGCCGAAAACACTGAAGCTTTCTTT

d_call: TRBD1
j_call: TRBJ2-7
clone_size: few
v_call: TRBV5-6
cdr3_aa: CASTQLGQGAYEQYF
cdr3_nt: TGTGCCAGCACCCAATTAGGGCAGGGGGCCTACGAGCAGTACTTC

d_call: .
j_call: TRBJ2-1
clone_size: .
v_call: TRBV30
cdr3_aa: CAWSVIYNEQFF
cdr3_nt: TGTGCCTGGAGTGTAATCTACAATGAGCAGTTCTTC

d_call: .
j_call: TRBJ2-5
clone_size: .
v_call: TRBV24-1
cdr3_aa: CATSDGGETQYF
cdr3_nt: TGTGCCACCAGTGATGGAGGAGAGACCCAGTACTTC

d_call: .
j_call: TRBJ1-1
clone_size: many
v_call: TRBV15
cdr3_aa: CATRGRADTEAFF
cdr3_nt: TGTGCCACCAGGGGAAGGGCAGACACTGAAGCTTTCTTT

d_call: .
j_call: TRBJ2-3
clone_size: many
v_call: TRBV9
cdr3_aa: CASSVGADTQYF
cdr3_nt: TGTGCCAGCAGCGTAGGAGCGGATACGCAGTATTTT

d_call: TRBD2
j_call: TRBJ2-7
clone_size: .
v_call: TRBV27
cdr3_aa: CASSLMRGGEQYF
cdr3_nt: TGTGCCAGCAGTTTAATGCGGGGGGGCGAGCAGTACTTC

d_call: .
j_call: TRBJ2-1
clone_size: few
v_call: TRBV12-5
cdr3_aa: CASVLEYNYNEQFF
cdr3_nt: TGTGCTAGTGTACTGGAGTATAACTACAATGAGCAGTTCTTC

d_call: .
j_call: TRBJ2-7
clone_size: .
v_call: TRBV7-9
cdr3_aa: CASSLAGGVLYEQYF
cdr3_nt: TGTGCCAGCAGCTTAGCGGGGGGAGTTCTCTACGAGCAGTACTTC

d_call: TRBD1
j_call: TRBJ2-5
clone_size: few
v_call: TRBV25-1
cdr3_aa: CASSPPGQAQETQYF
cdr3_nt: TGTGCCAGCAGTCCCCCGGGACAGGCCCAAGAGACCCAGTACTTC

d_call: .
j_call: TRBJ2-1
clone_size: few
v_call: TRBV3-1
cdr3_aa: CASSQESEEQFF
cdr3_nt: TGTGCCAGCAGCCAAGAATCGGAAGAGCAGTTCTTC

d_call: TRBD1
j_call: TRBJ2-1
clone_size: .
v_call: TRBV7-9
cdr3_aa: CASSFPGQGYNEQFF
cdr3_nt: TGTGCCAGCAGCTTTCCGGGACAGGGATACAATGAGCAGTTCTTC

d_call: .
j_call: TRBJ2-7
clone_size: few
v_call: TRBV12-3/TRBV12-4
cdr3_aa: CASSSGAGGYEQYF
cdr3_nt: TGTGCCAGCAGTTCCGGTGCTGGGGGCTACGAGCAGTACTTC

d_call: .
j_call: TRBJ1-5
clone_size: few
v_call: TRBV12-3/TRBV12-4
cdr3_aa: CASRTQGGNQPQHF
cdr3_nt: TGTGCCAGCAGAACCCAGGGTGGGAATCAGCCCCAGCATTTT

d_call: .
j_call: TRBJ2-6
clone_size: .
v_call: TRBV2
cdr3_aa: CASRLGRRSGANVLTF
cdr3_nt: TGTGCCAGCAGGCTTGGACGCAGATCTGGGGCCAACGTCCTGACTTTC

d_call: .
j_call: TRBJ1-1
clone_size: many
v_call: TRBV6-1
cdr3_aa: CASSEYRGRHTEAFF
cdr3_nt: TGTGCCAGCAGTGAATATCGGGGGCGTCACACTGAAGCTTTCTTT

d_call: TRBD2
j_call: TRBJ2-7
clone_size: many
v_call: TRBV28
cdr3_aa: CASSLFWTSGTTFYEQYF
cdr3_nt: TGTGCCAGCAGTTTATTCTGGACTAGCGGTACGACCTTCTACGAGCAGTACTTC

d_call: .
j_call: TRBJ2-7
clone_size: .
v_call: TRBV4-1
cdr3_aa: CASSQGISGYEQYF
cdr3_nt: TGCGCCAGCAGCCAAGGAATTAGCGGCTACGAGCAGTACTTC

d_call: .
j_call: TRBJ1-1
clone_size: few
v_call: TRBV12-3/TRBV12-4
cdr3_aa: CASSLPSLEAFF
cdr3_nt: TGTGCCAGCAGTTTGCCCAGTCTTGAAGCTTTCTTT

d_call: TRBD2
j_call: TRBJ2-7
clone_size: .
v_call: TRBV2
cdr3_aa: CASSPQREDYYEQYF
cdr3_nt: TGTGCCAGCAGTCCCCAGCGGGAGGACTACTACGAGCAGTACTTC

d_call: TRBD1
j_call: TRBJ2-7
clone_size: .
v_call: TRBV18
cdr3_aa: CASSPFLTGGRYEQYF
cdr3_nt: TGTGCCAGCTCACCCTTCTTAACAGGGGGTCGGTACGAGCAGTACTTC

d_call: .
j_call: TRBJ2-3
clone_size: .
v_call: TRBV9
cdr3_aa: CASSAGDPADTQYF
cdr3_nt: TGTGCCAGCAGCGCAGGTGACCCGGCAGATACGCAGTATTTT

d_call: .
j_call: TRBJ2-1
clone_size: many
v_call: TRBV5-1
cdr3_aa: CASSPTGTYNEQFF
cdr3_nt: TGCGCCAGCAGCCCCACGGGGACGTACAATGAGCAGTTCTTC

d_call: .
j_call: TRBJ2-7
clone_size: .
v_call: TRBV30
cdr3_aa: CAWSVPGAREQYF
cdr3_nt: TGTGCCTGGAGTGTACCGGGAGCTCGGGAGCAGTACTTC

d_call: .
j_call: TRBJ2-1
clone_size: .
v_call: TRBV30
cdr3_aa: CAWNGAGEQFF
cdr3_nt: TGTGCCTGGAACGGGGCGGGTGAGCAGTTCTTC